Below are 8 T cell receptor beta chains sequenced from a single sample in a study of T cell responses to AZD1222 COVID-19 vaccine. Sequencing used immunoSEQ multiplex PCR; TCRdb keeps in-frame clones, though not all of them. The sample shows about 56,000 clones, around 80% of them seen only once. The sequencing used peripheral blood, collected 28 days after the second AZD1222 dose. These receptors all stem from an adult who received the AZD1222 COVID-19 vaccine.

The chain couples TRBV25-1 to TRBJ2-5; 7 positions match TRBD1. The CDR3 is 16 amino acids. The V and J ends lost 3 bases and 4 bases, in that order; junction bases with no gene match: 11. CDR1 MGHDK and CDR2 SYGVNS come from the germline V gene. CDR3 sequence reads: CASSEGLRGLGETQYF. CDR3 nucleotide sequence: TGTGCCAGCAGTGAGGGATTAAGGGGGCTAGGAGAGACCCAGTACTTC. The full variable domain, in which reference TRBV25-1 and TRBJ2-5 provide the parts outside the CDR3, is EADIYQTPRYLVIGTGKKITLECSQTMGHDKMYWYQQDPGMELHLIHYSYGVNSTEKGDLSSESTVSRIRTEHFPLTLESARPSHTSQYLCASSEGLRGLGETQYFGPGTRLLVL.

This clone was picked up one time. DNA of the CDR3: TGTGCCAGCAGTCCGCCGGGCAGTTTGAATGAAAAACTGTTTTTT. The encoded protein is CASSPPGSLNEKLFF. This sequence joins TRBV7-2 and TRBJ1-4; no firm D call. Trimming stripped 6 bases from V and 5 bases from J, with 16 bases between. This CDR3 contains 15 residues. Germline values: CDR1 SGHTA, CDR2 FQGNSA.

The CDR3 DNA is TGTGCCAGCAGTTTAAGGGTCGCGAATTCACCCCTCCACTTT. Its translation is CASSLRVANSPLHF. The gene calls are TRBV28 and TRBJ1-6; D not certain. Germline CDR1 reads MDHEN; CDR2 reads SYDVKM. With 2 bases removed from V and 7 bases from J, the gap between germline ends came to 9 bases. The CDR3 totals 14 residues. The variable domain in full, completed from reference TRBV28 and TRBJ1-6, reads DVKVTQSSRYLVKRTGEKVFLECVQDMDHENMFWYRQDPGLGLRLIYFSYDVKMKEKGDIPEGYSVSREKKERFSLILESASTNQTSMYLCASSLRVANSPLHFGNGTRLTVT.

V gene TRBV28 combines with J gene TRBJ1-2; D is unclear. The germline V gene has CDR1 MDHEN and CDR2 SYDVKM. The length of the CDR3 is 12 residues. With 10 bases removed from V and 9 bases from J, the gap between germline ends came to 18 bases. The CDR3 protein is CATSVGYSSYTF. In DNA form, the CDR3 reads TGTGCCACATCTGTAGGGTATTCGAGCTACACCTTC.

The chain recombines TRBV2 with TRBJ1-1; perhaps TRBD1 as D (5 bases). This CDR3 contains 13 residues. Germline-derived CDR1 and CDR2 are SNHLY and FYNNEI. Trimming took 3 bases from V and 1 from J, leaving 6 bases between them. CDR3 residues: CASSDQGNTEAFF. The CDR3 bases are TGTGCCAGCAGTGATCAGGGGAACACTGAAGCTTTCTTT.

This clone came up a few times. The CDR3 DNA reads as TGTGCCAGCAGCTTAACTAGCGGGACGTACGAGCAGTACTTC. Residues: CASSLTSGTYEQYF. The chain links TRBV7-9 to TRBJ2-7, with 10 nucleotides matching TRBD2. The CDR3 extends over 14 amino acids. The germline CDR1 and CDR2 sequences are SEHNR and FQNEAQ (reference sequence). V trimming: 2 bases; J trimming: 4 bases; junction bases outside the gene matches: 2.

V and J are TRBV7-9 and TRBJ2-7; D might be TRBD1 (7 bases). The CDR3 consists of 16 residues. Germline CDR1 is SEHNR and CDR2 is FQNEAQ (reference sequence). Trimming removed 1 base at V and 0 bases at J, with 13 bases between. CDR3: CASSLGGTVSSYEQYF. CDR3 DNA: TGTGCCAGCAGCTTAGGCGGGACAGTGAGCTCCTACGAGCAGTACTTC.

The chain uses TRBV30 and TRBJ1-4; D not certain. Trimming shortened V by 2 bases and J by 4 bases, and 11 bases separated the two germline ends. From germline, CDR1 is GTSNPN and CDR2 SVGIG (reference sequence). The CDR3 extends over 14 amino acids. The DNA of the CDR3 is TGTGCCTGGAGTCCCCAGATAAATAATGAAAAACTGTTTTTT. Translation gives CAWSPQINNEKLFF.